At least ten counts were recorded for the clone carrying this T cell receptor beta chain. The data belong to a study of T-cell reconstitution after alpha-beta-depleted transplantation in children. TCRbeta library preparation incorporated unique molecular identifiers. TCRdb re-derived calls from the PCR reads in MiXCR, one entry per CDR3 protein. The data hold around 700,000 distinct CDR3 sequences, with around 14% observed a single time. The CDR3 is 16 amino acids. Germline trimming cut 6 bases from V and 3 bases from J; bases unmatched to any gene: 8. This receptor was obtained from a girl aged 2-9 years with congenital amegakaryocytic thrombocytopenia, due to receive a stem cell transplant. The chain is built from TRBV12-3 or TRBV12-4 and TRBJ2-6, with 7 bases fitting TRBD1. Sample: PBMCs, taken before TCRalphabeta/CD19-depleted stem cell transplant. CDR3 amino acids: CASSLGQTIGANVLTF. DNA of the CDR3: TGTGCCAGCAGCTTGGGACAGACCATTGGGGCCAACGTCCTGACTTTC.